This TCR beta chain is drawn from a study of shared clonotypes between healthy human individuals. The authors distributed each subset's genomic DNA evenly over several immunoSEQ plates. On sorted subsets, replicate PCRs used 150 to 250 ng DNA, or tens of thousands of T cell genomes. Assay used: immunoSEQ multiplex PCR; TCRdb lists only in-frame clones, some missing. Of 2 million to 2.5 million clones in the sample, over 85% were seen once. Recent vaccinations or acute infections were absent in the healthy HIV-negative adult donors. Germline V lookup: CDR1 MNHNS, CDR2 SASEGT. The CDR3 covers 15 residues. Trimming removed 2 bases from V and 5 bases from J, with 15 bases in between.

The TCR was taken from a man in his late teens or twenties in good health. The chain uses TRBV6-1 and TRBJ1-1; no clear D gene. The sample consisted of naive CD4+ T cells sorted from blood. Subset given: CD45RA+ positively selected. CDR3 nucleotide sequence: TGTGCCAGCAGTGAACAATCCGCCTTGTGGACTGAAGCTTTCTTT. This codes for CASSEQSALWTEAFF.